Presented here are 10 T cell receptor beta chains from one specimen sequenced in a study of T cells after yellow fever vaccination. TCRdb analysed the 5' RACE reads with MiXCR anew, one entry per CDR3 protein. The sample holds 300,000 to 400,000 distinct CDR3 sequences, approximately 12% seen once. The specimen comprised CD4+ T cells sorted from PBMCs, sampled 45 days after the yellow fever booster vaccination. The source is a man between 18 and 35 years old who received the YFV17D yellow fever vaccine.

This sequence joins TRBV7-2 and TRBJ1-5; D is ambiguous. V gave up 0 bases and J gave up 4 bases, with 16 bases separating them. Germline V lookup: CDR1 SGHTA, CDR2 FQGNSA. The CDR3 length is 17 residues. CDR3 sequence reads: CASSLAYRTGGNQPQHF. CDR3 coding DNA: TGTGCCAGCAGCTTAGCGTATAGGACGGGTGGAAATCAGCCCCAGCATTTT.

This rearrangement joins TRBV7-2 to TRBJ2-1; a weak D match, TRBD2 (5 bases). The CDR3 has 16 amino acids. Per germline, CDR1 SGHTA and CDR2 FQGNSA. V lost 0 bases and J 12 bases, leaving 21 bases between the germline ends. Here the CDR3 reads CASSLARRAGIDGQFF. CDR3 coding DNA: TGTGCCAGCAGCTTAGCGCGCCGGGCGGGTATCGATGGGCAGTTCTTC.

The chain is built from TRBV18 and TRBJ2-3; no reliable D call. V lost 2 bases and J lost 2, with 5 bases in between. This CDR3 spans 13 amino acids. Per the germline V gene, CDR1 is KGHSH and CDR2 is LQKENI. Here the CDR3 reads CASSPIHTDTQYF. Written as DNA, the CDR3 is TGTGCCAGCTCACCAATCCACACAGATACGCAGTATTTT.

This clonotype has just a few counts. CDR3 sequence (DNA): TGCAGTGCCCGGACAGGGGGCTCGCCTAATAACATTCAGTACTTC. It translates to CSARTGGSPNNIQYF. V is TRBV20-1 and J is TRBJ2-4, with 11 nucleotides matching TRBD1. CDR3 length equals 15 residues. Germline CDR1 DFQATT, CDR2 SNEGSKA (reference sequence). J gave up 7 bases and V 6 bases, and 11 bases lay outside the gene matches.

The sample holds a few counts of this clonotype. This chain links TRBV6-2 or TRBV6-3 with TRBJ2-1; either TRBD1 or TRBD2 may fit D (5 bases each). The ends were cut back, 6 bases at V and 5 bases at J, with 20 bases in the middle. The CDR3 runs 16 residues. CDR1 is MNHEY, CDR2 SVGEGT, per germline. CDR3 region: CASRREEHRDDNEQFF. DNA of the CDR3: TGTGCCAGCAGAAGGGAAGAGCACCGGGACGACAATGAGCAGTTCTTC.

This clonotype was detected a few times. The rearrangement links TRBV27 to TRBJ2-3, with D perhaps TRBD2 (7 bases). Germline values: CDR1 MNHEY, CDR2 SMNVEV (reference sequence). The V gene lost 5 bases and the J gene lost 5 bases, with 20 bases spanning the gap. The CDR3 runs to 16 residues. The CDR3 nucleotides read TGTGCCAGCAGTCCCAGCCCGGGGGGCCATGGAGATACGCAGTATTTT. It encodes CASSPSPGGHGDTQYF.

The rearrangement links TRBV14 to TRBJ2-5; D gene unclear. Germline V lookup: CDR1 SGHDN, CDR2 FVKESK. Trimming took off 1 base at V and 5 bases at J, with 11 bases between the two ends. The CDR3 has 14 residues. The CDR3 DNA reads as TGTGCCAGCAGCCAAGGATCCGGGTTTGAGACCCAGTACTTC. Its protein product is CASSQGSGFETQYF.

The chain employs TRBV2 and TRBJ2-3; 9 nucleotides align to TRBD2. V was pared by 7 bases and J by 5 bases, with 4 bases of the junction left unmatched. Looked up from germline, CDR1 is SNHLY and CDR2 is FYNNEI. This CDR3 is built from 13 residues. The CDR3 loop reads CASTGLAVDTQYF. The CDR3 bases are TGTGCCAGCACGGGACTAGCTGTAGATACGCAGTATTTT.

This clonotype was recorded at least ten times. The chain has TRBV9 and TRBJ1-5; D is ambiguous. Germline CDR1 and CDR2: SGDLS and YYNGEE. The CDR3 totals 16 residues. V dropped 0 bases and J dropped 3 bases, with 13 bases sitting between them. The CDR3 loop reads CASSVALSPVNQPQHF. DNA of the CDR3: TGTGCCAGCAGCGTAGCTCTCAGCCCAGTCAATCAGCCCCAGCATTTT.

The V call is TRBV24-1, the J call TRBJ2-3; D remains unclear. The CDR3 loop spans 13 amino acids. The germline V gene encodes CDR1 KGHDR and CDR2 SFDVKD. The ends were cut back, 3 bases at V and 6 bases at J, with 9 bases in the middle. As DNA, the CDR3 is TGTGCCACCAGTGATGGCTACGGGGATACGCAGTATTTT. The encoded protein is CATSDGYGDTQYF.